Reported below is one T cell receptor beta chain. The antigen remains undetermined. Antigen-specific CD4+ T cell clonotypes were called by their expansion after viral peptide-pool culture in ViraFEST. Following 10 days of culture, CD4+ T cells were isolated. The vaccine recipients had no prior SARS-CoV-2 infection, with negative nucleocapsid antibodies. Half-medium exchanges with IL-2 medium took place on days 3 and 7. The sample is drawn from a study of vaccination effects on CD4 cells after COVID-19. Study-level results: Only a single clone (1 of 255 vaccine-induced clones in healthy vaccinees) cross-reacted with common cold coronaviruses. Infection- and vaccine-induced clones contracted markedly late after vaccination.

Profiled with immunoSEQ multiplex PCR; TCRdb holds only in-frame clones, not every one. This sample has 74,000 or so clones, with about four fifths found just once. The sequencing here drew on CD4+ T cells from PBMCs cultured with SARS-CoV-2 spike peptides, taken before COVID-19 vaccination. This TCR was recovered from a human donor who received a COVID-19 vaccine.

The CDR3 here is CASSLAGTGFSEAFF. The CDR3 region has the DNA TGTGCCAGCAGCTTAGCCGGGACAGGGTTTAGTGAAGCTTTCTTT. The chain employs TRBV5-6 and TRBJ1-1; 9 bases agree with TRBD1. The CDR3 length is 15 residues. Trimming at V came to 2 bases and at J to 7 bases, leaving 9 bases not matched to a gene. Germline V gene lookup returns CDR1 SGHDT and CDR2 YYEEEE.